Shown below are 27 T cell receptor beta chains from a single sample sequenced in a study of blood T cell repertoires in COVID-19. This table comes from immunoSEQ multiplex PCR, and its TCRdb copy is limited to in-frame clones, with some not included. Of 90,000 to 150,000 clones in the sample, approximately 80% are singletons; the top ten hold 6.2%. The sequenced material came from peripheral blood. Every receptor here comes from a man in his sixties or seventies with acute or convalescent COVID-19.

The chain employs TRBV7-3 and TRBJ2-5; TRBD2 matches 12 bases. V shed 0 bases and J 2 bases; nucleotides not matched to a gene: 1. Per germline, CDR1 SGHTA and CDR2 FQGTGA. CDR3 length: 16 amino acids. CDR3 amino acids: CASSLTGLAGQETQYF. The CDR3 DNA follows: TGTGCCAGCAGCTTAACGGGACTAGCGGGTCAAGAGACCCAGTACTTC.

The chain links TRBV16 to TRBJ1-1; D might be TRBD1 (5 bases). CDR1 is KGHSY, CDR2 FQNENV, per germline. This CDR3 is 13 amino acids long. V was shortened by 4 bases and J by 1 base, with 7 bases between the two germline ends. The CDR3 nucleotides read TGTGCCAGCAGCCTTGACAGGAACACTGAAGCTTTCTTT. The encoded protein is CASSLDRNTEAFF. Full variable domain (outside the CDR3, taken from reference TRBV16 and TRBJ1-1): GEEVAQTPKHLVRGEGQKAKLYCAPIKGHSYVFWYQQVLKNEFKFLISFQNENVFDETGMPKERFSAKCLPNSPCSLEIQATKLEDSAVYFCASSLDRNTEAFFGQGTRLTVV.

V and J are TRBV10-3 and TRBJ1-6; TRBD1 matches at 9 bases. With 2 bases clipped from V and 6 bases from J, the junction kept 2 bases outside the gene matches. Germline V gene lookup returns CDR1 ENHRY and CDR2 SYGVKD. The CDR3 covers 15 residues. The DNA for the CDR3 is TGTGCCATCAGTGAGGTGACAGGGGGTAATTCACCCCTCCACTTT. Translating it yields CAISEVTGGNSPLHF.

This chain's CDR3 is CASTGGSHTDTQYF. The DNA of the CDR3 is TGTGCCAGCACTGGGGGGTCTCACACAGATACGCAGTATTTT. V is TRBV9 and J is TRBJ2-3, with a tentative D call TRBD2 (6 bases). There are 14 residues in the CDR3. Trimming removed 6 bases at V and 2 bases at J, with 13 bases between. Per the germline V gene, CDR1 is SGDLS and CDR2 is YYNGEE.

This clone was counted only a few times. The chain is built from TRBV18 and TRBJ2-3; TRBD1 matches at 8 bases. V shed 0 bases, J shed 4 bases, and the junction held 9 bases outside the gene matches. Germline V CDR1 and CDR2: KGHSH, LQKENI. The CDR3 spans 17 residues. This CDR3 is CASSPPGGRGPSDTQYF. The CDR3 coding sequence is TGTGCCAGCTCACCACCGGGCGGCAGGGGGCCTTCAGATACGCAGTATTTT. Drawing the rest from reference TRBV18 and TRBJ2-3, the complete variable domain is NAGVMQNPRHLVRRRGQEARLRCSPMKGHSHVYWYRQLPEEGLKFMVYLQKENIIDESGMPKERFSAEFPKEGPSILRIQQVVRGDSAAYFCASSPPGGRGPSDTQYFGPGTRLTVL.

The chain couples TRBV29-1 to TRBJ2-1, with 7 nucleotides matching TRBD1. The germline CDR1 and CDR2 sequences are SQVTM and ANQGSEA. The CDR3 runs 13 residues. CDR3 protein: CSILGGAYNEQFF. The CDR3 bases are TGCAGTATCTTAGGGGGCGCCTACAATGAGCAGTTCTTC.

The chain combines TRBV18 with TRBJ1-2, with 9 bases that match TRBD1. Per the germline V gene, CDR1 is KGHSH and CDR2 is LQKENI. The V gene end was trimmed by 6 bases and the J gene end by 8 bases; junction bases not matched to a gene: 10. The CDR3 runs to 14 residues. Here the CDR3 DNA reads TGTGCCAGCTCGGAGGCCGGGACAGGGCAGGGCTACACCTTC. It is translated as CASSEAGTGQGYTF.

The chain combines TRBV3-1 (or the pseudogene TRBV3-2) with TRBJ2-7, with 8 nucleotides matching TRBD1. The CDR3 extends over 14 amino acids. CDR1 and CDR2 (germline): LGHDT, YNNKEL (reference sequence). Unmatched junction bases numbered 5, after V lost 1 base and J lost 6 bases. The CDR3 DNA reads TGTGCCAGCAGCCAAGGGACAGGGAGTAGCGAGCAGTACTTC. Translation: CASSQGTGSSEQYF.

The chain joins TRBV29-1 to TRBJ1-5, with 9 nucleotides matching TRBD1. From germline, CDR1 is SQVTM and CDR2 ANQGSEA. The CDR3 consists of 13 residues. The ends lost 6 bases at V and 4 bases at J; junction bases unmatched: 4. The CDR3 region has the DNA TGCAGCGTGACAGGGGGTAAGAATCAGCCCCAGCATTTT. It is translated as CSVTGGKNQPQHF.

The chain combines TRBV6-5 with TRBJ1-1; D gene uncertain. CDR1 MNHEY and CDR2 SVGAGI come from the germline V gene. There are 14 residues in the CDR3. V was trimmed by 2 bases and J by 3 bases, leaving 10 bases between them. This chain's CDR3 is CASSYPGLHTEAFF. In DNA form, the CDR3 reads TGTGCCAGCAGTTACCCCGGGTTGCACACTGAAGCTTTCTTT.

CDR3 protein: CASSMGGTGNTIYF. The CDR3 DNA sequence: TGTGCCAGTAGTATGGGGGGAACTGGAAACACCATATATTTT. This chain connects TRBV19 to TRBJ1-3; a weak D match, TRBD1 (5 bases). CDR1 is LNHDA, CDR2 SQIVND, per germline (reference sequence). V was pared by 3 bases and J by 2 bases, with 8 bases between. The CDR3 covers 14 residues.

DNA for the CDR3: TGTGCCAGCAGTCCACTCACGGGAGAGACCCAGTACTTC. Its translation: CASSPLTGETQYF. This sequence joins TRBV6-5 and TRBJ2-5; D ambiguous. The CDR3 runs 13 residues. Germline assignment: CDR1 MNHEY and CDR2 SVGAGI. V lost 5 bases and J lost 4, with 11 bases in between.

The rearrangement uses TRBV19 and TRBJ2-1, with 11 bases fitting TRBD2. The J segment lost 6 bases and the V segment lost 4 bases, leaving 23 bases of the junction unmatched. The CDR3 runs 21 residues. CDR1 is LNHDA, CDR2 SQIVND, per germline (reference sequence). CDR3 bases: TGTGCCAGTAGTAGGTCTACAGGATCGGTACTAGCGGGAGCGCGGGGCAATGAGCAGTTCTTC. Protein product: CASSRSTGSVLAGARGNEQFF.

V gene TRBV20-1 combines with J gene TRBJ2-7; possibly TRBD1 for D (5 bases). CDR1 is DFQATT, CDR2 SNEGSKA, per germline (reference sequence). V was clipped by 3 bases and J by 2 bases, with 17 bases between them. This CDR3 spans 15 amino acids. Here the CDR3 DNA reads TGCAGTGCTAGTACCCGCCAGGGAATCCCCTACGAGCAGTACTTC. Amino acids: CSASTRQGIPYEQYF.

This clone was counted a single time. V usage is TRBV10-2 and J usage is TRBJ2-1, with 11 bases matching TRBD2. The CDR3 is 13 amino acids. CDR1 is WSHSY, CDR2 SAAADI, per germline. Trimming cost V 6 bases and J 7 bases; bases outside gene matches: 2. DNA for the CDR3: TGCGCCAGCAGACTAGCGGGGGCGAATGAGCAGTTCTTC. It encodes CASRLAGANEQFF.

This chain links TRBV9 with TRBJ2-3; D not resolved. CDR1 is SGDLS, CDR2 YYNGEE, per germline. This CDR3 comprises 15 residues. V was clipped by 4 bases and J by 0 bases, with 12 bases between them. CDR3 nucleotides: TGTGCCAGCAGCCCCACGGGTAGGAGCACAGATACGCAGTATTTT. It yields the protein CASSPTGRSTDTQYF.

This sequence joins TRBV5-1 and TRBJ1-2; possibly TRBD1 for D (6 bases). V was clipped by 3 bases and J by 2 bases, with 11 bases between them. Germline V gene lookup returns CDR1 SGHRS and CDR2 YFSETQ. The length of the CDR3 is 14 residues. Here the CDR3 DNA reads TGCGCCAGCAGCTCACCGGGACAAAACTATGGCTACACCTTC. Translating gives CASSSPGQNYGYTF. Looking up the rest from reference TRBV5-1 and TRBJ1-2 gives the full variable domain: KAGVTQTPRYLIKTRGQQVTLSCSPISGHRSVSWYQQTPGQGLQFLFEYFSETQRNKGNFPGRFSGRQFSNSRSEMNVSTLELGDSALYLCASSSPGQNYGYTFGSGTRLTVV.

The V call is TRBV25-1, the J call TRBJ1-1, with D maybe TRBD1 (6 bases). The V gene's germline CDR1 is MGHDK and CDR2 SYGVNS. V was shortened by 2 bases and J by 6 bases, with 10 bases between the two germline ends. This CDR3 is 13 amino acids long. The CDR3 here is CASSEVGAAEAFF. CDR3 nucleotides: TGTGCCAGCAGTGAAGTGGGGGCCGCTGAAGCTTTCTTT.

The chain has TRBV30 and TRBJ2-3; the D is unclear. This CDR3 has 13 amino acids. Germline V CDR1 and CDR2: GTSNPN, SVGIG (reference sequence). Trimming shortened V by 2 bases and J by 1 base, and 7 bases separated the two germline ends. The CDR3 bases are TGTGCCTGGAGTCCCGGAGGCACAGATACGCAGTATTTT. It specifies CAWSPGGTDTQYF.

The CDR3 reads CATSRSYNYGYTF. The CDR3 DNA sequence: TGTGCCACCAGCAGATCGTATAACTATGGCTACACCTTC. The chain uses TRBV15 and TRBJ1-2; no reliable D call. Trimming stripped 2 bases from V and 1 base from J, with 5 bases between. CDR3 length equals 13 residues. Germline CDR1 and CDR2: LNHNV and YYDKDF (reference sequence).

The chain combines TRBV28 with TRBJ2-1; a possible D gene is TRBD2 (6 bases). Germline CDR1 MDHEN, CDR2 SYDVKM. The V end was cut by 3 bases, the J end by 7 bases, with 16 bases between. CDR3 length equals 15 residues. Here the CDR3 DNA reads TGTGCCAGCAGTTTCGGAGCGGGCCAGGGAAATGAGCAGTTCTTC. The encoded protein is CASSFGAGQGNEQFF.

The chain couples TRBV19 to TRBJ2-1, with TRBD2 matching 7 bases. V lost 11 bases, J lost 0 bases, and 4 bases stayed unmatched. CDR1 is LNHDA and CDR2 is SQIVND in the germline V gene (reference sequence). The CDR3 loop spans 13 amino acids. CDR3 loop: CASGTNSYNEQFF. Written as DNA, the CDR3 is TGTGCCTCCGGGACTAACTCCTACAATGAGCAGTTCTTC. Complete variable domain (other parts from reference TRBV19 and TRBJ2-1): DGGITQSPKYLFRKEGQNVTLSCEQNLNHDAMYWYRQDPGQGLRLIYYSQIVNDFQKGDIAEGYSVSREKKESFPLTVTSAQKNPTAFYLCASGTNSYNEQFFGPGTRLTVL.

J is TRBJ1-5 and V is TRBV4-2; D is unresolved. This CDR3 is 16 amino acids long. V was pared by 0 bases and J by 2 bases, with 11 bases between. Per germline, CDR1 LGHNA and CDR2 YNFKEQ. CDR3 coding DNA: TGTGCCAGCAGCCAAGATTTGAGCAGCGGCAATCAGCCCCAGCATTTT. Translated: CASSQDLSSGNQPQHF.

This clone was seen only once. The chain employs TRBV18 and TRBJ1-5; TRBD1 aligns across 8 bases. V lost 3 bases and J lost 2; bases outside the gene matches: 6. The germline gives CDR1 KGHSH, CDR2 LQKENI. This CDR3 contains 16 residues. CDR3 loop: CASSPTGELGNQPQHF. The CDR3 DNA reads TGTGCCAGCTCACCGACAGGGGAATTGGGCAATCAGCCCCAGCATTTT.

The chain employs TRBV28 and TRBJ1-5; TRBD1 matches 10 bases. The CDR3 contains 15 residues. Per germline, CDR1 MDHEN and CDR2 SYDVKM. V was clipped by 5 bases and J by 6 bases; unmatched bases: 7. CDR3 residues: CASSPSDRGVQPQHF. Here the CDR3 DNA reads TGTGCCAGCAGTCCCTCGGACAGGGGGGTTCAGCCCCAGCATTTT. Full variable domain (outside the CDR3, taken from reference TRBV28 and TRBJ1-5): DVKVTQSSRYLVKRTGEKVFLECVQDMDHENMFWYRQDPGLGLRLIYFSYDVKMKEKGDIPEGYSVSREKKERFSLILESASTNQTSMYLCASSPSDRGVQPQHFGDGTRLSIL.

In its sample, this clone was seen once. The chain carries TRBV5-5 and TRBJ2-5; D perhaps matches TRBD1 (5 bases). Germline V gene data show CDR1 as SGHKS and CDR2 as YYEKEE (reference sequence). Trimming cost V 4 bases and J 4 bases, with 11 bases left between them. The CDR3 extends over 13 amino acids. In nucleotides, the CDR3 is TGTGCCAGCAGCGTACAGGAAGGAGAGACCCAGTACTTC. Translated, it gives CASSVQEGETQYF.

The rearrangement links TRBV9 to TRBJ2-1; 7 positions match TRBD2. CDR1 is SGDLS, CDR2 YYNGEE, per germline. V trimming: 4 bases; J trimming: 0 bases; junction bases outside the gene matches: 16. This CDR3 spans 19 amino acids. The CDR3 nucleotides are TGTGCCAGCAGCACCCCCGGGACTATTCCTACGAGCTCCTACAATGAGCAGTTCTTC. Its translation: CASSTPGTIPTSSYNEQFF.